One TCR beta chain is described in this entry. Individuals drawn from about two dozen US areas were about 18 to 100 years old. J gave up 7 bases and V 2 bases, and 4 bases lay outside the gene matches. The CDR3 has 14 residues. Germline-derived CDR1 and CDR2 are MGHDK and SYGVNS. Sequenced by immunoSEQ multiplex PCR; TCRdb stores in-frame clones only, minus some. The table has fewer than 250,000 clones, roughly 86% seen once. The sample belongs to a study of blood T cell repertoires in COVID-19. The chain links TRBV25-1 to TRBJ1-2, with TRBD1 identical over 10 bases. Sequencing was carried out using PBMCs or T cells enriched from blood (not recorded which). The clonotype comes from a woman aged 25-40 years with acute COVID-19. The CDR3 DNA follows: TGTGCCAGCAGTGAAGGGGACAGGGGAGTTGGCTACACCTTC. Amino acid sequence: CASSEGDRGVGYTF.